This T cell receptor beta chain derives from a study of blood T cell repertoires in COVID-19. As for the study in general: Italy, Spain and the United States were the sources of the convalescent and acute COVID-19 samples. PBMCs, B-cell-depleted T cells, or T cells provided the cDNA or gDNA that made up the material.

Authors' data handling: Nucleated cell number was recorded as an estimate derived from reference gene primer amplification. This table comes from immunoSEQ multiplex PCR, and its TCRdb copy is limited to in-frame clones, with some not included. V, J and clone size were drawn from that table, and D and trimming were deduced from the DNA. Among 110,000 or so clones listed, around 89% were seen once. The specimen sequenced was peripheral blood. The TCR sequence derives from a woman between 50 and 59 years old with acute or convalescent COVID-19.

The CDR3 DNA reads as TGCAGTGCTAGTTGGGGTCTGGCGGGGATAGCGTACGAGCAGTACTTC. Residues: CSASWGLAGIAYEQYF. V usage is TRBV20-1 and J usage is TRBJ2-7, with a tentative D call TRBD2 (6 bases). In germline, CDR1 is DFQATT, CDR2 SNEGSKA (reference sequence). Trimming stripped 3 bases from V and 4 bases from J, with 22 bases between. This CDR3 comprises 16 residues.